The entry that follows covers one T cell receptor (beta chain) sequence. This record comes from a study of T cells in Graves' hyperthyroidism and ophthalmopathy. From RNA transcripts, TCR beta CDR3 regions were amplified. Using the HTBI primer set, a first-round RT-PCR was run on the TCR CDR3. In TCRdb, the multiplex PCR reads were re-called with MiXCR into one record per CDR3 protein. Here the sample spans fewer than 700,000 distinct CDR3 sequences, about a sixth being singletons. There are 14 residues in the CDR3. Germline CDR1 MNHNS, CDR2 SASEGT. Trimming left V 6 bases short and J 3 bases short, with 13 bases between.

J is TRBJ2-3 and V is TRBV6-1, with TRBD2 as a possible D gene (5 bases). The TCR was taken from a woman aged 30 to 39 with Graves' hyperthyroidism. Sample: blood. The CDR3 sequence: CASRRAGDTDTQYF. The CDR3 DNA follows: TGTGCCAGCAGGAGGGCCGGGGATACAGATACGCAGTATTTT.